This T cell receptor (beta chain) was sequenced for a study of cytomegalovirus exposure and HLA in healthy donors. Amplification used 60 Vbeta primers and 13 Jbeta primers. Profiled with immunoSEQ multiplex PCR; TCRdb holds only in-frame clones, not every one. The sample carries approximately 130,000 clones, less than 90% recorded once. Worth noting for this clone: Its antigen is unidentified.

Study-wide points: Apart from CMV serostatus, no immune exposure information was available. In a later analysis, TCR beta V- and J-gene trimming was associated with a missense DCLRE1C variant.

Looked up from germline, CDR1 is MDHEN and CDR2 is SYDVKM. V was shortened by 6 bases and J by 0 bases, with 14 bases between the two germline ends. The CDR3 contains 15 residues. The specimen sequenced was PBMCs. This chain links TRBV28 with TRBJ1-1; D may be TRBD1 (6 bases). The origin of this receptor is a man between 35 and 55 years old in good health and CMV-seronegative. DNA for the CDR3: TGTGCCAGCAGCCGCTCGGACAGACTGAACACTGAAGCTTTCTTT. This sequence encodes CASSRSDRLNTEAFF.